This T cell receptor beta chain was profiled in a study of CD8+ T cells in alopecia areata. Overall study context: Treatment comprised oral tofacitinib, 5 to 10 mg twice daily, in treated patients. Regarding the study as a whole: Tofacitinib significantly brought down scalp clonality and expanded CD8+ clones among top 100. Lesional tissue from the scalp (especially in alopecia totalis/universalis) showed higher clonality than normal scalp.

Treatment reported: oral pan-JAK inhibitor, 5-10 mg twice daily. Collected material from alopecia areata patients comprised lesional scalp punch biopsies and peripheral blood. To note about this clone: What it binds is unknown.

In each case, RNA was isolated and then reverse transcribed into cDNA as the sequencing template. Here immunoSEQ multiplex PCR was the method, and the copy in TCRdb shows in-frame clones only, minus some. The sample lists approximately 220,000 clones, roughly two fifths occurring once. This specimen consisted of CD4+ T cells sorted from blood, obtained around week 31, from a patient treated with tofacitinib. The sequence came from a human donor with alopecia areata.

CDR3 bases: TGTGCCAGCAGCTCCCCAGGGGGCGGGCAGTATTTT. Encoded protein: CASSSPGGGQYF. V is TRBV6-5 and J is TRBJ2-3; TRBD1 matches at 8 bases. CDR3 length: 12 amino acids. Germline CDR1 is MNHEY and CDR2 is SVGAGI. J lost 11 bases, V lost 6 bases, and 7 bases had no gene match.